The entry that follows covers one TCR beta chain sequence. It has no known antigen specificity. Per-base qualities were not stored, and no clone one base away is much larger. This specimen comes from a study of cytomegalovirus exposure and HLA in healthy donors (dated by TCRdb to the late 2010s). About the full investigation: In an earlier analysis of around 540 of the donors, about 270 Gb of sequence data and 90 million to 120 million unique TCR beta sequences from 180 million or so T cells were reported. Class I and class II HLA loci were covered by the typing at four-digit resolution. Rather than drawing on any new phenotypic data, the later analysis identified candidate immune exposures from TCR beta sequences and the way those sequences occurred across donors. The study profiled the T cell repertoires of 500 to 800 subjects by immunosequencing and related them to cytomegalovirus serostatus. To decide whether each TCR beta V gene segment behaved as functional or pseudogenic, an earlier analysis of approximately 620 of the donors relied on high-throughput TCR beta sequencing. A later genetic analysis used genome-wide SNP genotypes for about 60% of the roughly 700 donors, treating that subset as a discovery cohort. High-throughput TCR immunosequencing, statistical association of individual TCRs with disease status, and machine learning were combined to predict cytomegalovirus infection status. An early release that covered about 600 HLA-typed donors contained about 300 gigabases of sequencing data and approximately 85 million unique TCR sequences. A later analysis re-examined previously published TCR beta repertoires from just over 650 donors and added high-resolution HLA genotyping to investigate patterns of TCR occurrence. Across around 400 genotyped donors of the cohort, an average of roughly 230,000 unique TCR beta nucleotide sequences per donor were sequenced, and roughly a sixth of those sequences were non-productive. Donor age, sex, ethnicity and CMV serostatus were collected together with the repertoire data. Every discovery cohort repertoire had been produced on one sequencing platform. A separate validation cohort of approximately 120 different subjects was used in addition to the roughly 700-subject first cohort. The study aimed to test whether signatures of past pathogen exposure could be identified by cataloging public T cell receptors. Among the approximately 400 genotyped donors, about 83% belonged to the genetic ancestry cluster associated with self-reported Caucasian donors. Roughly five DR-DQ haplotypes were treated as single units for association and clustering because of strong linkage in the cohort. The number of donors typed differed by locus, with roughly 629-640 for A, B, C, DRB1 and DQB1, around 500 for DQA1, approximately 570 for DPA1, and about 450 for DPB1.

Libraries were constructed by the immunoSEQ multiplex PCR assay. For the multiplex PCR, a mixture combining 60 forward primers for TCR Vbeta segments and 13 reverse primers for TCR Jbeta segments was used. The CDR3 region of rearranged TCR beta genes was amplified from genomic DNA with a multiplex PCR assay. The Illumina HiSeq System was used to sequence the amplified TCR beta libraries as 87-base-pair reads. For the original study's pipeline: A later analysis tallied around 87 million unique TCR beta chains across the 666 repertoires, and around 9.9 million of those chains were shared by two or more donors. Raw reads were error-corrected and collapsed into unique sequences by a nearest-neighbor algorithm in which closely related sequences were merged to remove PCR and sequencing errors. V, D and J gene segments were assigned by aligning CDR3 sequences to IMGT reference sequences. For a sequence to be retained, a match of at least six nucleotides to both a V gene segment and a J gene segment was required. A rearrangement was called productive if the CDR3 had no stop codons and remained in frame with V and J, and every other rearrangement was called non-productive. Following IMGT convention, CDR3 was defined as the stretch from the second conserved V-encoded cysteine up to the conserved J-encoded phenylalanine. The earlier analysis of 550 to 650 of the donors excluded any sequence lacking an unambiguous match to a single V gene segment. An earlier analysis of about 590 of the donors classified V segments as functional when productive rearrangements were above 56.7% and as segregating when the standard deviation between donors was above 5%. A statistical classification framework was built for diagnosing cytomegalovirus status from the catalog of TCR beta chain sequences. In a later analysis, TCR nucleotide sequences were compared against IMGT/GENE-DB human TR gene sequences so that V and J genes could be assigned. In a later analysis, CDR3 sequences and most-parsimonious VDJ recombination scenarios were assigned using the TCRdist pipeline. In a later analysis, every TCR beta chain was defined by the combination of its CDR3 amino acid sequence and its V-gene family, and reads without a unique V-gene family were dropped. A later analysis removed 600 or so highly shared, low-generation-probability nucleotide sequences to deal with suspected cross-contamination and a sequencing artifact. A later analysis calculated a clonal expansion index for each public chain from normalized within-repertoire ranks of inferred template counts. Generation probabilities in a later analysis came from a VDJ recombination model fitted to out-of-frame rearrangements, and those results were checked against IGoR. In a later analysis, hypergeometric tests were used to score TCR-TCR, TCR-HLA and TCR-CMV co-occurrence, with a repertoire-size bias correction applied to TCR pairs. A later analysis estimated false discovery rates by permuting HLA or CMV assignments 20 times. In a later analysis, co-occurring TCRs were grouped with DBSCAN, and TCRdist sequence similarity was added when clustering was performed within HLA-allele-positive subsets. Repertoires with fewer than 30,000 or more than 120,000 public chains were left out of co-occurrence clustering, as were about 5 repertoires with anomalous nucleotide sharing. The table comes from immuneACCESS by way of TCRdb, which keeps in-frame sequences with V and J called. Part of the clones is missing from these tables; in studies checked, under half for an unresolved V gene and the rest for unknown reasons. D and trimming were read from the DNA, whereas the V and J calls and clone size are those reported in that table. The sample table records approximately 120,000 clones; more than 70% of these occur just once. Of the sample, about 7% falls within the top ten clones.

The cohort was made up of 500 to 800 healthy bone marrow donors. Cohort members were all nominally healthy when sampled, although unrecorded immune exposures were likely present. The donor was CMV seropositive and was included in the group of about 290 seropositive cohort members. Each donor provided a peripheral blood sample, and peripheral blood mononuclear cells were used for TCR beta sequencing. The Qiagen DNeasy Blood Extraction Kit was used to extract genomic DNA from the blood cell samples. Overall study outcomes, separate from this receptor: Sequencing depth was assumed to be roughly uniform across donors in the presence/absence analyses, though that assumption may not hold. In a later analysis, the rate of TCR association differed among HLA loci, with DRB1 alleles having the most associated TCRs and HLA-C alleles having the fewest. Broadly in line with IMGT annotations, most TCR beta V segments showed up in productive rearrangements about 90% or about 30% of the time in an earlier analysis of around 600 of the donors. The classifier was reported to diagnose cytomegalovirus status with high specificity and sensitivity in both the original and validation cohorts. A later analysis found that most CMV-associated TCR beta chains appeared HLA-restricted, with HLA associations seemingly driven largely by CMV exposure. Some IMGT-functional V segments, including TRBV6-2 and TRBV6-3, could not be distinguished by the 87-base-pair reads and were therefore excluded. A later analysis associated about 17,000 TCR beta sequences with specific HLA alleles at a false discovery rate of 0.05. Seventeen rarely observed V segments, including chromosome 9 orphons, were excluded from the earlier analysis of almost 600 of the donors because counts were too low. The cohort was sequenced for TCR beta chains only, and without alpha or paired-chain data the features that could be detected were limited. Immune exposure information for the cohort was limited to CMV serostatus. A further reported finding was that TCR beta sequences accurately predicted the HLA-A and HLA-B alleles for most subjects in the first cohort. In the study, about 150 TCR beta chains were listed as associated with cytomegalovirus. Across donors, most TCR sequences were observed very rarely, whereas some public TCRs were present in many individuals. A few of the identified cytomegalovirus-associated TCR beta chains were confirmed in vitro to be specific for cytomegalovirus antigens. V-gene and J-gene trimming of TCR beta chains was associated with a missense DCLRE1C variant in a later genetic analysis, and the association was replicated in an independent cohort. Because some donors lacked HLA typing at each locus, the association tests relied only on the typed subset. The authors suggested that the approach could potentially be extended to other disease states and immunological phenotypes. Assigning TCR associations to individual alleles was difficult when HLA alleles, especially DR and DQ, strongly co-occurred. Several of the top co-occurrence clusters appeared to be linked to parvovirus B19, influenza, CMV and Epstein-Barr virus, according to a later analysis. According to a later genetic analysis, donors in an Asian-associated ancestry cluster had fewer N-insertions in productive TCRs than the approximately 700-donor mean. In a later analysis, HLA-associated TCR beta chains were found to be more clonally expanded and to have lower generation probabilities than equally common non-associated chains. A cluster of highly shared sequence variants was judged likely to be a technical artifact of the sequencing pipeline. Correlated functional status among segregating V segments might reflect linkage disequilibrium, but an unknown experimental factor could not be ruled out.

From V the trimming removes 0 bases and from J it removes 8 bases, while the gene matches leave 11 bases of the junction unaccounted for. The CDR3, cysteine through phenylalanine, is 16 amino acids long. The entry retains the CDR3 DNA only, 48 bases that are in frame from base 1. According to the germline V gene, CDR1 reads MGHRA and CDR2 reads YSYEKL. The TCR sequence derives from a woman under 40 in good health and CMV-seropositive. The sequence joins TRBV4-1 to TRBJ2-5; TRBD2 fits 8 bases in the junction. Sequenced material: PBMCs. The DNA reads TGCGCCAGCAGCCAAGAAGGCCGGGGGGGAGAGAGCACCCAGTACTTC. It translates as CASSQEGRGGESTQYF.